Listed below are T cell receptor beta chains from one sample, sequenced in a study of shared clonotypes between healthy human individuals. TCRdb's copy holds only in-frame clones and misses some; the assay was immunoSEQ multiplex PCR. The sample carries about 1.1 million clones, approximately 80% recorded once. The sequencing sample was made of memory CD4+ T cells from PBMCs. The receptors derive from a man between 18 and 35 years old in good health. Some clones in this sample may be carry-over from other donors' samples. Both conserved end residues are part of each CDR3. D genes are given only for firm matches. Only part of the rows carry a size: once, few, many, or a class if the clone is expanded.

>NA|NA|TRBJ1-6|TRBV28
TGTGCCAGCAGTTTATCCCGCCAGTATAATTCACCCCTCCACTTT
CASSLSRQYNSPLHF
>NA|once|TRBJ2-1|TRBV5-4
TGTGCCAGCAGCCGCGACAGGTACGGCTACAATGAGCAGTTCTTC
CASSRDRYGYNEQFF
>TRBD1|NA|TRBJ1-1|TRBV30
TGTGCCTGCGACAGGGCGAAGGGCACTGAAGCTTTCTTT
CACDRAKGTEAFF
>TRBD2|once|TRBJ2-2|TRBV7-6
TGTGCCAGCAGCTTAAGTTTCCGGACTAGACCCATCGGGGAGCTGTTTTTT
CASSLSFRTRPIGELFF
>NA|NA|TRBJ2-5|TRBV30
TGTGCCTGGAGTGGGGGACCTTTAGAGACCCAGTACTTC
CAWSGGPLETQYF
>NA|NA|TRBJ1-2|TRBV29-1
TGCAGCGTTGGTGTTGCTAACTATGGCTACACCTTC
CSVGVANYGYTF
>TRBD2|NA|TRBJ2-5|TRBV7-9
TGTGCCAGCAGCACGAGGGGACTAGCGCTCGACCAAGAGACCCAGTACTTC
CASSTRGLALDQETQYF
>NA|NA|TRBJ2-7|TRBV7-8
TGTGCCAGCAGCCCACTACAGGTCTCATACGAGCAGTACTTC
CASSPLQVSYEQYF
>NA|NA|TRBJ1-3|TRBV20-1
TGCAGTGCTAGCCCTTTGGACACCATATATTTT
CSASPLDTIYF
>NA|once|TRBJ2-1|TRBV6-4
TGTGCCAGCAGTGCAGGTAGTGAGCAGTTCTTC
CASSAGSEQFF
>NA|NA|TRBJ1-3|TRBV7-9
TGTGCCAGCAGCTTAAGGGGAAACACCATATATTTT
CASSLRGNTIYF
>TRBD1|few|TRBJ1-1|TRBV7-9
TGTGCCAGCAGCTTCTCCCAGGGGGTTTTGGGAGCTTTCTTT
CASSFSQGVLGAFF
>TRBD2|NA|TRBJ2-7|TRBV4-1
TGCGCCAGCAGCCAAGCTCAAATCCGTTGGACTAGCGGCTACGAGCAGTACTTC
CASSQAQIRWTSGYEQYF
>TRBD1|NA|TRBJ1-2|TRBV2
TGTGCCAGCAGCGATCCGGGACAGCTCAATTTTAATGGCTACACCTTC
CASSDPGQLNFNGYTF
>NA|NA|TRBJ2-2|TRBV9
TGTGCCAGCAGCGTACAGCCCAGGGACACCGGGGAGCTGTTTTTT
CASSVQPRDTGELFF
>TRBD2|NA|TRBJ2-1|TRBV12-5
TGTGCTAGTGGTTTGTGGACTAGCGGGGAACATGAGCAGTTCTTC
CASGLWTSGEHEQFF
>NA|NA|TRBJ2-5|TRBV30
TGTGCCTGGAGTGTTTGGGGGCTGGAGACCCAGTACTTC
CAWSVWGLETQYF
>NA|NA|TRBJ2-7|TRBV7-2
TGTGCCAGCAGCTCACCAGGGAGAAGGTACGAGCAGTACTTC
CASSSPGRRYEQYF
>TRBD2|NA|TRBJ2-5|TRBV19
TGTGCCAGTAGTTCATCGATAGCGGGGTACCAAGAGACCCAGTACTTC
CASSSSIAGYQETQYF
>NA|NA|TRBJ2-1|TRBV5-4
TGTGCCAGCAGCCTGGTAGGTAGACACAATGAGCAGTTCTTC
CASSLVGRHNEQFF